This T cell receptor beta chain is from a study of OX40 agonist ivuxolimab in advanced cancers. Sequencing was performed with immunoSEQ multiplex PCR; in TCRdb, only in-frame clones are kept and a portion is missing. Of some 44,000 clones listed, 75% to 90% are singletons. Germline lookup yields CDR1 LNHDA and CDR2 SQIVND (reference sequence). V trimming: 8 bases; J trimming: 2 bases; junction bases outside the gene matches: 2. The length of the CDR3 is 13 residues. Specimen: CD4+ or CD8+ T cells sorted from blood, collected in a trial of the OX40 agonist ivuxolimab. The chain carries TRBV19 and TRBJ1-5; TRBD1 matches 8 bases. The receptor's source is an adult with an advanced solid tumor such as melanoma, head and neck, liver or kidney cancer. CDR3 amino acids: CASSDRGNQPQHF. The DNA of the CDR3 is TGTGCCAGTTCGGACAGGGGCAATCAGCCCCAGCATTTT.